The T cell receptor beta chain described here comes from a study of T cells in Graves' hyperthyroidism and ophthalmopathy (dated by TCRdb to about 2019). Broadly, across the study: Peripheral blood was collected at initial diagnosis, before any treatment. A discovery cohort of about 95 patients, roughly 45 with Graves' ophthalmopathy and more than 55 with stable Graves' hyperthyroidism, was used to find distinguishing TCR V-J signatures. Whether ophthalmopathy could be predicted prospectively was tested in an independent validation cohort made up of roughly 20 hyperthyroidism patients plus 17 patients who later progressed to ophthalmopathy. The 75 to 100 discovery patients were divided at random into training and test sets in a 7:3 ratio. In addition, the study compared T-cell repertoires in thyroid tissue and in blood from several Graves' hyperthyroidism patients. Once sampling was done, hyperthyroidism patients were given methimazole at a starting dose of 30 mg daily, whereas ophthalmopathy patients were given high-dose intravenous methylprednisolone. TCR Vbeta CDR3 sequencing of approximately 140 peripheral blood samples (43 ophthalmopathy, about 74 hyperthyroidism and some 17 progressor patients) is reported in the paper. Overall study results and their limits: No statistical method was used to fix the sample size in advance, and group allocation was not hidden from the investigators. Most expanded thyroid clonotypes (frequency above 0.001) were also detected in blood, a finding suggesting that blood repertoires may reflect thyroid immune responses. A 13 V-J signature model separated ophthalmopathy from stable hyperthyroidism, with around 91% sensitivity and about 81% specificity in cross-validation and 80%/75% in testing. In validation, the model predicted progression to ophthalmopathy a median of 6.5 months before onset, with approximately 68% sensitivity and roughly 77% specificity.

Moderately to severely active disease, a Clinical Activity Score of at least 3, a NOSPECS grade of at least 4, and a duration under 3 months were present in ophthalmopathy patients. Any patient with an uncontrolled infection, another autoimmune disease, pregnancy or lactation was excluded. Diagnoses were established on the basis of clinical symptoms, serum thyroxine and TRAb, thyroid ultrasound, and orbital computed tomography. Ficoll-Paque density gradient centrifugation was used to isolate PBMCs from under 11 ml of fresh peripheral blood. Total RNA was extracted with Trizol reagent, and quality was checked on an Agilent 2100 Bioanalyzer. The CDR3 sequence holds 15 residues, the cysteine and phenylalanine included. The sequence is cut down to CDR3 DNA, 45 bases in frame from base 1. The germline V gene (reference sequence) specifies MNHEY as CDR1 and SMNVEV as CDR2. V sheds 4 bases and J sheds 5 bases, leaving 17 bases between their ends.

Amplification of TCR beta CDR3 regions was carried out from RNA transcripts. A first-round RT-PCR of the TCR CDR3 used the HTBI primer set with the Qiagen OneStep RT-PCR kit. The libraries were constructed in a second round of multiplex PCR and then size-selected and purified. Libraries were sequenced paired-end with 100 bp reads on an Illumina HiSeq2000. The study's processing was this. SOAPnuke was used to process the raw data, removing reads that contained adapters or uncalled bases, had a mean Phred below 15, or lacked an exact match to the constant primer or identifier. COPE v1.2.5 was used to merge the high-quality paired reads, and each unique nucleotide sequence was defined as a clonotype. Clonotypes were aligned to IMGT TRBV, TRBD and TRBJ reference segments using MiTCR v1.1. Only V-J combinations with frequency above 0.0001, covering 99% to 99.2% of repertoires, were analysed. A TCS score was defined as the ratio between F50 (clonal expansion) and ExV (chaos), using BLOSUM62-based TCRdist between CDR3 peptides within each V-J. Welch's t-statistics and random forest reduced roughly 530 V-J features to around 14, which were used in a naive Bayes classifier (R e1071). The public reads were reprocessed in TCRdb via fastp at Q25 and MiXCR, keeping in-frame beta chains. Under each unique CDR3 protein, matching rows form one entry showing the most common genes and DNA. It is TCRdb's table, rather than the study itself, that gives the V and J calls and clone size. Across this sample there are about 500,000 distinct CDR3 sequences, with roughly a sixth seen only once. The ten largest clones capture roughly a sixth of the sample.

This clonotype was observed many times. The antigen it recognizes is unknown. No per-base quality is available; no much larger clone lies one base away. The sample taken for sequencing was blood. The sequence came from a woman aged 18-29 years with Graves' ophthalmopathy. In this chain, TRBV27 is recombined with TRBJ1-1; a tentative D call is TRBD1 (5 bases match). The base sequence is TGTGCCAGCAGTTCCCCCCGGGACCGAGGGACTGAAGCTTTCTTT. This encodes CASSSPRDRGTEAFF.